A single sample is the source of the 32 T cell receptor beta chains below, sequenced in a study of blood T cell repertoires in COVID-19. Assay: immunoSEQ multiplex PCR; the TCRdb copy retains only in-frame clones and omits some. The table lists more than 300,000 clones, approximately 90% of them singletons, with roughly 0.9% in the top ten. The source material was PBMCs or T cells enriched from blood (not recorded which). The receptors come from a middle-aged woman who had been exposed to COVID-19.

V usage is TRBV6-5 and J usage is TRBJ2-3; D not resolved. The V and J ends lost 6 bases and 2 bases respectively, with 12 bases between them. The CDR3 length is 14 residues. CDR1 and CDR2 from the germline V gene are MNHEY and SVGAGI. Written as DNA, the CDR3 is TGTGCCAGCAGAAATGGGCTATACACAGATACGCAGTATTTT. Protein: CASRNGLYTDTQYF.

The chain is built from TRBV7-6 and TRBJ1-5; possible D gene TRBD1, 5 bases. Germline V CDR1 and CDR2: SGHVS, FNYEAQ. V lost 2 bases and J lost 8, with 10 bases in between. The CDR3 extends over 13 amino acids. The CDR3 spells CASSLSPGKPQHF. The CDR3 DNA is TGTGCCAGCAGCTTATCCCCAGGGAAGCCCCAGCATTTT.

The gene calls are TRBV15 and TRBJ1-2; tentatively, D is TRBD1 (6 bases). The CDR3 contains 15 residues. Trimming pared 5 bases from V and 4 bases from J, leaving 17 bases between. The germline gives CDR1 LNHNV, CDR2 YYDKDF (reference sequence). The DNA of the CDR3 is TGTGCCACCAGCCGGGACCCAAGGGGGACCTATGGCTACACCTTC. Its protein is CATSRDPRGTYGYTF.

The chain uses TRBV24-1 and TRBJ2-4; 8 bases line up with TRBD1. This CDR3 is built from 16 residues. Per germline, CDR1 KGHDR and CDR2 SFDVKD. With 3 bases clipped from V and 1 base from J, the junction kept 4 bases outside the gene matches. CDR3 residues: CATSDDRGEAKNIQYF. The CDR3 region has the DNA TGTGCCACCAGTGATGACAGGGGAGAGGCCAAAAACATTCAGTACTTC.

DNA for the CDR3: TGTGCCAGCAGTTACTCCATTGGGGCCAACGTCCTGACTTTC. It specifies CASSYSIGANVLTF. The rearrangement uses TRBV6-5 and TRBJ2-6; D remains unclear. CDR3 length: 14 amino acids. V was shortened by 0 bases and J by 3 bases, with 3 bases between the two germline ends. Germline V gene data show CDR1 as MNHEY and CDR2 as SVGAGI.

The V and J genes are TRBV18 and TRBJ2-3, with D perhaps matching TRBD2 (5 bases). The V and J ends lost 3 bases and 6 bases respectively, with 10 bases between them. The length of the CDR3 is 13 residues. Germline CDR1 and CDR2: KGHSH and LQKENI. CDR3 sequence reads: CASSPRGIDTQYF. CDR3 sequence (DNA): TGTGCCAGCTCACCGAGAGGGATCGATACGCAGTATTTT.

The chain uses TRBV19 and TRBJ1-2, with 7 bases identical to TRBD1. V lost 6 bases, J lost 6 bases, and 7 bases stayed unmatched. Germline loops: CDR1 LNHDA, CDR2 SQIVND (reference sequence). The CDR3 loop spans 13 amino acids. The CDR3: CASRQGFTNGYTF. As DNA, the CDR3 is TGTGCCAGTAGACAGGGGTTTACAAATGGCTACACCTTC.

The chain uses TRBV6-2 or TRBV6-3 and TRBJ2-2; tentative D call: TRBD1 (5 bases). V lost 5 bases and J lost 4, with 17 bases in between. This CDR3 has 16 amino acids. In germline, CDR1 is MNHEY, CDR2 SVGEGT. DNA for the CDR3: TGTGCCAGCAGTAGCCCCCTTGGGGCCACCACCGGGGAGCTGTTTTTT. Its protein product is CASSSPLGATTGELFF.

The V and J genes are TRBV18 and TRBJ2-1; 7 bases map to TRBD1. Germline CDR1 KGHSH, CDR2 LQKENI. The trim removed 4 bases at V and 5 bases at J, leaving 14 bases unmatched. The CDR3 consists of 17 residues. CDR3 in amino acids: CASSHGSQGSLDNEQFF. CDR3 coding DNA: TGTGCCAGCTCACACGGATCACAGGGGAGTCTAGACAATGAGCAGTTCTTC.

The V call is TRBV9, the J call TRBJ2-1, with D possibly matching TRBD2 (6 bases). The germline V gene has CDR1 SGDLS and CDR2 YYNGEE. CDR3 size: 17 residues. Trimming stripped 4 bases from V and 0 bases from J, with 17 bases between. The CDR3: CASSRLAEASSYNEQFF. DNA of the CDR3: TGTGCCAGCAGCCGATTAGCGGAGGCTAGCTCCTACAATGAGCAGTTCTTC.

J is TRBJ1-1 and V is TRBV29-1; 8 bases are shared with TRBD1. Germline trimming cut 4 bases from V and 4 bases from J; bases unmatched to any gene: 8. Germline CDR1 reads SQVTM; CDR2 reads ANQGSEA. This CDR3 is built from 14 residues. CDR3 residues: CSVGTGGLGTEAFF. In DNA, the CDR3 is TGCAGCGTTGGTACAGGGGGGTTGGGCACTGAAGCTTTCTTT.

V gene TRBV6-1 combines with J gene TRBJ1-1, with a possible D match to TRBD1 (6 bases). The V and J ends lost 2 bases and 5 bases respectively, with 12 bases between them. Germline CDR1 is MNHNS and CDR2 is SASEGT. The CDR3 has 14 residues. The CDR3 reads CASSEWGGKTEAFF. The CDR3 DNA reads TGTGCCAGCAGTGAATGGGGGGGCAAGACTGAAGCTTTCTTT.

The chain has TRBV25-1 and TRBJ2-7; weak D call: TRBD2 (5 bases). The V and J ends lost 3 bases and 9 bases respectively, with 18 bases between them. CDR1 and CDR2 (germline): MGHDK, SYGVNS. The CDR3 totals 14 residues. The CDR3 DNA is TGTGCCAGCAGTGACGCCGTGAGAGGGATGGGGCAGTACTTC. Its protein product is CASSDAVRGMGQYF.

This chain's CDR3 is CASQDQGLGYNEQFF. The CDR3 DNA reads TGTGCCAGCCAAGATCAGGGACTCGGGTACAATGAGCAGTTCTTC. This chain connects TRBV6-5 to TRBJ2-1; perhaps TRBD2 as D (6 bases). The CDR3 loop spans 15 amino acids. Germline lookup yields CDR1 MNHEY and CDR2 SVGAGI. The V gene lost 8 bases and the J gene lost 4 bases, with 18 bases spanning the gap.

The chain recombines TRBV30 with TRBJ2-2; tentatively, D is TRBD2 (5 bases). Germline CDR1 reads GTSNPN; CDR2 reads SVGIG (reference sequence). This CDR3 comprises 11 residues. V was shortened by 0 bases and J by 12 bases, with 8 bases between the two germline ends. For the CDR3, the DNA is TGTGCCTGGAGTGTACGAGGGAAGCTGTTTTTT. Protein: CAWSVRGKLFF.

The chain combines TRBV6-2 or TRBV6-3 with TRBJ1-2; D may be TRBD1 (5 bases). Between the trimmed V and J ends, which lost 0 bases and 13 bases, there was a span of 12 bases. In germline, CDR1 is MNHEY, CDR2 SVGEGT. The CDR3 contains 12 residues. The CDR3 loop is CASSYSAGISTF. DNA for the CDR3: TGTGCCAGCAGTTACTCAGCAGGGATTAGCACCTTC.

This sequence joins TRBV7-6 and TRBJ2-1; possibly TRBD2 for D (5 bases). This CDR3 is built from 15 residues. Trimming removed 2 bases at V and 7 bases at J, with 15 bases between. Germline-derived CDR1 and CDR2 are SGHVS and FNYEAQ. CDR3 protein: CASSLLTSGNNEQFF. The CDR3 DNA reads TGTGCCAGCAGCTTATTGACCAGCGGTAATAATGAGCAGTTCTTC.

The chain has TRBV5-1 and TRBJ2-1, with TRBD2 matching 8 bases. Trimming cost V 6 bases and J 5 bases; bases outside gene matches: 7. Per germline, CDR1 SGHRS and CDR2 YFSETQ. This CDR3 is built from 14 residues. The CDR3 region has the DNA TGCGCCAGCACTCCACTAGCGGTCCACAATGAGCAGTTCTTC. Protein: CASTPLAVHNEQFF.

The chain has TRBV5-6 and TRBJ1-1; weak D call: TRBD1 (5 bases). Germline V gives CDR1 SGHDT, CDR2 YYEEEE. V dropped 4 bases and J dropped 1 base, with 14 bases sitting between them. This CDR3 has 15 residues. CDR3 DNA: TGTGCCAGCAGCGTATTCAGGGAAAGGAACACTGAAGCTTTCTTT. It translates to CASSVFRERNTEAFF.

In its sample, this clone was seen once. The chain joins TRBV7-2 to TRBJ2-5; D gene ambiguous. CDR1 is SGHTA and CDR2 is FQGNSA in the germline V gene. There are 15 residues in the CDR3. V gave up 5 bases and J gave up 0 bases, with 13 bases separating them. CDR3 loop: CASSPRGHNQETQYF. CDR3 DNA: TGTGCCAGCAGCCCTCGTGGGCACAACCAAGAGACCCAGTACTTC.

V and J are TRBV10-3 and TRBJ2-7; 8 positions match TRBD2. The germline V gene has CDR1 ENHRY and CDR2 SYGVKD. The CDR3 sequence is 12 residues long. Germline trimming cut 5 bases from V and 3 bases from J; bases unmatched to any gene: 0. The CDR3 DNA is TGTGCCATCAGTCGGGAGGGCTACGAGCAGTACTTC. Translating it yields CAISREGYEQYF.

The rearrangement links TRBV30 to TRBJ1-2; D is uncertain. The CDR3 sequence is 15 residues long. Trimming took off 1 base at V and 8 bases at J, with 20 bases between the two ends. From germline, CDR1 is GTSNPN and CDR2 SVGIG (reference sequence). Here the CDR3 DNA reads TGTGCCTGGAGTGCTACCCTGGTCGGAGTAGGAGGCTACACCTTC. Encoded protein: CAWSATLVGVGGYTF.

The chain couples TRBV7-9 to TRBJ1-2; 7 positions match TRBD1. The junction had 8 bases not matched to a gene; V was cut back by 2 bases and J by 5 bases. Germline CDR1 is SEHNR and CDR2 is FQNEAQ (reference sequence). The CDR3 loop spans 15 amino acids. CDR3 region: CASSLYDRAEYGYTF. The CDR3 nucleotides read TGTGCCAGCAGCTTATATGACAGGGCGGAGTATGGCTACACCTTC.

The chain carries TRBV6-4 and TRBJ2-3, with D maybe TRBD2 (6 bases). CDR1 and CDR2 from the germline V gene are MRHNA and SNTAGT. This CDR3 region has 16 residues. V was pared by 4 bases and J by 0 bases, with 14 bases between. CDR3 loop: CASSVLAGPSTDTQYF. CDR3 sequence (DNA): TGTGCCAGCAGTGTTTTGGCGGGACCTAGCACAGATACGCAGTATTTT.

CDR3 nucleotide sequence: TGTGCCAGCAGTTACTACAGAGAGACTAACTATGGCTACACCTTC. Translation gives CASSYYRETNYGYTF. This chain joins TRBV6-5 and TRBJ1-2; no reliable D call. Per germline, CDR1 MNHEY and CDR2 SVGAGI. V was cut by 1 base and J by 0 bases, with 9 bases left in between. The CDR3 is 15 residues long.

The rearrangement joins TRBV27 to TRBJ2-1, with 10 bases fitting TRBD1. Looked up from germline, CDR1 is MNHEY and CDR2 is SMNVEV (reference sequence). The CDR3 runs to 16 residues. V gave up 5 bases and J gave up 10 bases; unmatched junction bases: 14. As DNA, the CDR3 is TGTGCCAGCAGTCGTGGGCTCGGGACAGGGGTGTCAGAGCAGTTCTTC. Translated, it gives CASSRGLGTGVSEQFF.

The rearrangement joins TRBV18 to TRBJ1-2; 12 nucleotides line up with TRBD1. The CDR3 loop spans 16 amino acids. J lost 0 bases, V lost 3 bases, and 2 bases had no gene match. Germline CDR1 is KGHSH and CDR2 is LQKENI. The DNA for the CDR3 is TGTGCCAGCTCACCCGGGACAGGGGGCGCTAACTATGGCTACACCTTC. It codes for CASSPGTGGANYGYTF.

The chain couples TRBV7-9 to TRBJ1-4, with 7 bases matching TRBD1. Trimming at V came to 7 bases and at J to 8 bases, leaving 13 bases not matched to a gene. The germline CDR1 and CDR2 sequences are SEHNR and FQNEAQ (reference sequence). The CDR3 runs to 15 residues. This CDR3 is CASTTSQGVEEKLFF. The CDR3 DNA is TGTGCCAGCACCACTTCGCAGGGGGTGGAGGAAAAACTGTTTTTT.

The V and J genes are TRBV7-3 and TRBJ2-7, with D uncertain. Per the germline V gene, CDR1 is SGHTA and CDR2 is FQGTGA. V dropped 5 bases and J dropped 5 bases, with 10 bases sitting between them. CDR3 size: 12 residues. DNA for the CDR3: TGTGCCAGCAGCACCCCCCCGGACGAGCAGTACTTC. Translation: CASSTPPDEQYF. Filled out from reference TRBV7-3 and TRBJ2-7, the complete variable domain reads GAGVSQTPSNKVTEKGKYVELRCDPISGHTALYWYRQSLGQGPEFLIYFQGTGAADDSGLPNDRFFAVRPEGSVSTLKIQRTERGDSAVYLCASSTPPDEQYFGPGTRLTVT.

V is TRBV29-1 and J is TRBJ1-2, with D possibly being TRBD1 (5 bases). V was clipped by 4 bases and J by 6 bases, with 12 bases between them. This CDR3 region has 12 residues. In germline, CDR1 is SQVTM, CDR2 ANQGSEA. The CDR3 protein is CSVGQGFDGYTF. For the CDR3, the DNA is TGCAGCGTTGGGCAGGGTTTCGATGGCTACACCTTC.

CDR3 loop: CASSFGDPGGYTEAFF. CDR3 nucleotide sequence: TGTGCCAGCAGCTTCGGGGATCCAGGGGGGTACACTGAAGCTTTCTTT. J is TRBJ1-1 and V is TRBV7-8; 7 positions agree with TRBD1. The CDR3 runs 16 residues. Germline CDR1 and CDR2: SGHVS and FQNEAQ. Trimming cost V 3 bases and J 3 bases; bases outside gene matches: 10.

The chain has TRBV7-2 and TRBJ2-3; D is undetermined. Germline values: CDR1 SGHTA, CDR2 FQGNSA. V was shortened by 1 base and J by 8 bases, with 16 bases between the two germline ends. The length of the CDR3 is 15 residues. The CDR3 sequence: CASSLGAQYVGTQYF. For the CDR3, the DNA is TGTGCCAGCAGCTTAGGGGCGCAATACGTTGGTACGCAGTATTTT. Looking up the rest from reference TRBV7-2 and TRBJ2-3 gives the full variable domain: GAGVSQSPSNKVTEKGKDVELRCDPISGHTALYWYRQSLGQGLEFLIYFQGNSAPDKSGLPSDRFSAERTGGSVSTLTIQRTQQEDSAVYLCASSLGAQYVGTQYFGPGTRLTVL.